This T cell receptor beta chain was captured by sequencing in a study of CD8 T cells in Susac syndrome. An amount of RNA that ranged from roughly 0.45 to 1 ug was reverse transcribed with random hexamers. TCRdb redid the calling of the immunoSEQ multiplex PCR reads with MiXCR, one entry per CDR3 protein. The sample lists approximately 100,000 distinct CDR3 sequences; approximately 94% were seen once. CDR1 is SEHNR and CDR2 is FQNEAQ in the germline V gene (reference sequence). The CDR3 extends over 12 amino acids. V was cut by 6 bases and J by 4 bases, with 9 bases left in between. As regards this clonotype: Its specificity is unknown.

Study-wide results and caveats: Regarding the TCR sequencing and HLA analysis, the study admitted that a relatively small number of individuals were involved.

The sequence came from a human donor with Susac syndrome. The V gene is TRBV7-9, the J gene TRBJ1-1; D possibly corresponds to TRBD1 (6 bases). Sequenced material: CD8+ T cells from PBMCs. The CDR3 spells CASRGGPTEAFF. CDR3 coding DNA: TGTGCCAGCAGAGGGGGGCCCACTGAAGCTTTCTTT.